The 18 T cell receptor beta chains presented below share a single source sample, sequenced in a study of blood T cells in healthy people across ages. The use of a sample-barcoded 5' primer and a J-beta primer mix characterized a second PCR of roughly 7 to 11 cycles. TCRdb called the 5' RACE reads again in MiXCR, with one record for every CDR3 protein. The table lists 800,000 to 950,000 distinct CDR3 sequences, almost 30% of them singletons. This sample also appeared in a second study, on T cells of mothers and their children.

The specimen was blood. The receptors derive from a woman in her forties in good health.

This clonotype was detected many times. CDR3 loop: CASSQDPHDEQFF. The DNA of the CDR3 is TGCGCCAGCAGCCAAGACCCTCACGATGAGCAGTTCTTC. This chain links TRBV4-1 with TRBJ2-1; D uncertain. Germline V lookup: CDR1 MGHRA, CDR2 YSYEKL. CDR3 size: 13 residues. V lost 0 bases and J 8 bases, leaving 8 bases between the germline ends.

This clonotype was recorded at least ten times. The chain joins TRBV6-5 to TRBJ2-1; perhaps TRBD2 as D (6 bases). V was trimmed by 5 bases and J by 10 bases, leaving 18 bases between them. Germline CDR1 and CDR2: MNHEY and SVGAGI. The CDR3 has 14 amino acids. The CDR3 sequence is CASSPGTVAGEQFF. In nucleotides, the CDR3 is TGTGCCAGCAGTCCCGGGACTGTCGCGGGAGAGCAGTTCTTC.

This clonotype was counted ten times or more. The rearrangement uses TRBV12-3 or TRBV12-4 and TRBJ1-5; TRBD1 is a possible D gene (5 bases). CDR3 length equals 14 residues. Trimming removed 2 bases from V and 4 bases from J, with 9 bases in between. The CDR3, as DNA: TGTGCCAGCAGTTTACAAGGGACTAATCAGCCCCAGCATTTT. This gives the protein CASSLQGTNQPQHF.

This clonotype has more than one count but fewer than ten. The J gene is TRBJ1-4, the V gene TRBV7-2; no clear D. Germline V gives CDR1 SGHTA, CDR2 FQGNSA. V dropped 6 bases and J dropped 8 bases, with 13 bases sitting between them. This CDR3 has 13 amino acids. CDR3: CASSWERKEKLFF. DNA for the CDR3: TGTGCCAGCAGTTGGGAAAGGAAAGAAAAACTGTTTTTT.

J is TRBJ1-6 and V is TRBV20-1, with D tentatively TRBD1 (5 bases). V was shortened by 5 bases and J by 1 base, with 15 bases between the two germline ends. The germline gives CDR1 DFQATT, CDR2 SNEGSKA (reference sequence). The CDR3 is made up of 16 amino acids. The CDR3 loop reads CSAGGESGSYNSPLHF. CDR3 sequence (DNA): TGCAGTGCTGGGGGAGAATCTGGGTCCTATAATTCACCCCTCCACTTT.

The V call is TRBV5-6, the J call TRBJ1-5; no reliable D call. With 2 bases removed from V and 3 bases from J, the gap between germline ends came to 12 bases. Germline V CDR1 and CDR2: SGHDT, YYEEEE. The CDR3 sequence is 15 residues long. Here the CDR3 DNA reads TGTGCCAGCAGCTTCACTCCCGGGAACAATCAGCCCCAGCATTTT. Translated: CASSFTPGNNQPQHF.

This clonotype has just one count. This chain joins TRBV30 and TRBJ2-2, with 7 bases matching TRBD1. Germline CDR1 reads GTSNPN; CDR2 reads SVGIG (reference sequence). The CDR3 consists of 13 residues. The CDR3 DNA sequence: TGTTCCTTAGGGAAGGGGGCAACCGGGGAGCTGTTTTTT. Protein product: CSLGKGATGELFF.

The chain links TRBV7-3 to TRBJ1-3, with D tentatively TRBD1 (5 bases). Trimming shortened V by 0 bases and J by 2 bases, and 8 bases separated the two germline ends. Germline assignment: CDR1 SGHTA and CDR2 FQGTGA. The CDR3 is 15 residues long. The DNA of the CDR3 is TGTGCCAGCAGCTTAACGGGGGGTGCTGGAAACACCATATATTTT. Its protein is CASSLTGGAGNTIYF.

A note on this clonotype: At one boundary the junction diverges from the germline segment, which might be a read error. V gene TRBV5-5 combines with J gene TRBJ1-6; possibly TRBD1 for D (5 bases). Germline CDR1 and CDR2: SGHKS and YYEKEE (reference sequence). The CDR3 consists of 16 residues. The CDR3 DNA reads TGTGCCAGCAGCTTGGCTGAGGGACGCACCAATTCACCCCCCCACTTT. It translates to CASSLAEGRTNSPPHF.

This clonotype has a count of ten or more. This rearrangement joins TRBV27 to TRBJ1-6; D possibly corresponds to TRBD1 (6 bases). V was shortened by 6 bases and J by 4 bases, with 10 bases between the two germline ends. The germline V gene encodes CDR1 MNHEY and CDR2 SMNVEV (reference sequence). The CDR3 runs 14 residues. CDR3 protein: CASSQDSYNSPLHF. CDR3 nucleotides: TGTGCCAGCAGCCAGGACAGTTATAATTCACCCCTCCACTTT.

This chain connects TRBV11-2 to TRBJ2-7; TRBD1 is a possible D gene (6 bases). CDR1 and CDR2 (germline): SGHAT, FQNNGV. Trimming pared 4 bases from V and 0 bases from J, leaving 10 bases between. This CDR3 is built from 14 residues. The CDR3 loop reads CASSSDSYSYEQYF. In DNA form, the CDR3 reads TGTGCCAGCAGCTCGGACAGCTACTCCTACGAGCAGTACTTC. Looking up the rest from reference TRBV11-2 and TRBJ2-7 gives the full variable domain: EAGVAQSPRYKIIEKRQSVAFWCNPISGHATLYWYQQILGQGPKLLIQFQNNGVVDDSQLPKDRFSAERLKGVDSTLKIQPAKLEDSAVYLCASSSDSYSYEQYFGPGTRLTVT.

On this clonotype itself: Sequence at one end of the junction differs from germline and may be a read error. The gene calls are TRBV6-2 or TRBV6-3 and TRBJ1-5; 7 nucleotides align to TRBD1. Germline-derived CDR1 and CDR2 are MNHEY and SVGEGT. This CDR3 is built from 17 residues. The DNA of the CDR3 is TGTGTCAGCAGTCCCTACCCTCAGGGGGATGTCAATCAGCCCCAGCATTTT. Protein product: CVSSPYPQGDVNQPQHF.

This chain uses TRBV3-1 with TRBJ2-5; D uncertain. V lost 6 bases and J 2 bases, leaving 7 bases between the germline ends. The CDR3 extends over 12 amino acids. Per germline, CDR1 LGHDT and CDR2 YNNKEL (reference sequence). This chain's CDR3 is CASRPSQETQYF. The CDR3 nucleotides read TGTGCCAGCAGACCGTCTCAAGAGACCCAGTACTTC.

This sequence joins TRBV27 and TRBJ1-2, with D possibly being TRBD1 (6 bases). V gave up 6 bases and J gave up 7 bases, with 15 bases separating them. The germline gives CDR1 MNHEY, CDR2 SMNVEV (reference sequence). CDR3 length equals 13 residues. This CDR3 reads CASSRAAGVGYTF. CDR3 DNA sequence: TGTGCCAGCAGCCGAGCTGCAGGGGTTGGCTACACCTTC.

A word on this clonotype: A read error may explain this, as a much larger clone is one base away. V gene TRBV28 combines with J gene TRBJ2-2; 10 bases are shared with TRBD1. J was trimmed by 6 bases and V by 7 bases; bases with no gene match: 8. This CDR3 contains 15 residues. CDR1 and CDR2 from the germline V gene are MDHEN and SYDVKM. For the CDR3, the DNA is TGTGCCAGCAACTTGACAGGGGGCGGTTCCGGGGAGCTGTTTTTT. It is translated as CASNLTGGGSGELFF.

This clonotype was recorded many times. This chain uses TRBV5-1 with TRBJ2-7; 11 nucleotides line up with TRBD1. The germline gives CDR1 SGHRS, CDR2 YFSETQ. The CDR3 spans 16 residues. The trim removed 4 bases at V and 3 bases at J, leaving 9 bases unmatched. The CDR3 is CASSELAGTGGYEQYF. The DNA for the CDR3 is TGCGCCAGCAGCGAATTGGCCGGGACAGGGGGCTACGAGCAGTACTTC.

The J gene is TRBJ2-6, the V gene TRBV28, with D maybe TRBD2 (5 bases). The CDR3 extends over 18 amino acids. V was cut by 5 bases and J by 0 bases, with 17 bases left in between. CDR1 and CDR2 (germline): MDHEN, SYDVKM. Here the CDR3 reads CASSTFRDSYSGANVLTF. The CDR3 DNA follows: TGTGCCAGCAGTACCTTTCGGGATTCATACTCTGGGGCCAACGTCCTGACTTTC.

A word on this clonotype: Being one base from a much bigger clone, this may be a read error. This sequence joins TRBV20-1 and TRBJ2-7, with D possibly matching TRBD2 (5 bases). Germline V gene data show CDR1 as DFQATT and CDR2 as SNEGSKA (reference sequence). V was pared by 6 bases and J by 3 bases, with 18 bases between. The CDR3 loop spans 14 amino acids. The chain's CDR3 is CSAKNRGRDYEQYF. For the CDR3, the DNA is TGCAGTGCGAAGAACAGAGGACGGGACTACGAGCAGTACTTC.